The clone carrying this TCR beta chain was counted once. The antigen is not known. The entry originates in a study of monozygotic twins with cystic fibrosis. Repertoires were generated with immunoSEQ multiplex PCR, while TCRdb's copy carries only in-frame clones and drops some. The sample lists 15,000 or so clones; more than 75% were seen once. Germline CDR1 MGHDK, CDR2 SYGVNS. The CDR3 totals 15 residues. Trimming took 1 base from V and 4 from J, leaving 10 bases between them. Study observations and caveats: No link emerged between shared CDR3 counts and age, concordance or severity. In 13 of 16 pairs, V gene usage was closest to the co-twin's. Low clonality (median around 0.0095) suggested a mostly naive repertoire.

Material: blood. The TCR originated in a boy younger than 18 with cystic fibrosis. The V and J genes are TRBV25-1 and TRBJ2-2; D may match TRBD1 or TRBD2 (5 bases each). DNA for the CDR3: TGTGCCAGCAGTGAATCGAGGGGTGCCACCGGGGAGCTGTTTTTT. This translates into CASSESRGATGELFF.